The 6 T cell receptor beta chains below were found in one sample sequenced in a study of T cells in tumors after PD-1 blockade. Generated by immunoSEQ multiplex PCR, the TCRdb table keeps only in-frame clones and is missing some. The data show 1,700 or so clones, approximately 71% seen once. The source was tumor tissue, collected after anti-PD-1 treatment. All receptors come from a human donor with basal cell carcinoma.

The chain joins TRBV3-1 (or the pseudogene TRBV3-2) to TRBJ2-1; 8 bases fit TRBD2. The CDR3 covers 14 residues. J was trimmed by 8 bases and V by 1 base; bases with no gene match: 4. Germline CDR1 reads LGHDT; CDR2 reads YNNKEL (reference sequence). In DNA, the CDR3 is TGTGCCAGCAGCCAAGCGTTAGCGGGATATGAGCAGTTCTTC. This encodes CASSQALAGYEQFF.

This clone was detected once. The rearrangement joins TRBV19 to TRBJ1-1; D remains unclear. Germline loops: CDR1 LNHDA, CDR2 SQIVND (reference sequence). V shed 5 bases and J shed 1 base, with 8 bases lying between them. The CDR3 has 13 amino acids. CDR3: CASSARQNTEAFF. In nucleotides, the CDR3 is TGTGCCAGTAGTGCTCGCCAGAACACTGAAGCTTTCTTT.

The rearrangement links TRBV5-1 to TRBJ2-2, with 10 bases identical to TRBD2. The CDR3 has 15 amino acids. Germline assignment: CDR1 SGHRS and CDR2 YFSETQ. V gave up 2 bases and J gave up 4 bases; unmatched junction bases: 2. CDR3 nucleotide sequence: TGCGCCAGCAGCTTCAGCGGGGGGGCCACCGGGGAGCTGTTTTTT. It specifies CASSFSGGATGELFF.

The chain joins TRBV10-3 to TRBJ2-3, with 10 bases fitting TRBD2. The ends lost 4 bases at V and 2 bases at J; junction bases unmatched: 6. Germline V gene data show CDR1 as ENHRY and CDR2 as SYGVKD. The CDR3 contains 16 residues. CDR3 amino acids: CAISGVSGGATDTQYF. The DNA for the CDR3 is TGTGCCATCAGTGGGGTGAGCGGGGGGGCCACAGATACGCAGTATTTT.

The chain combines TRBV3-1 (or the pseudogene TRBV3-2) with TRBJ1-6, with 10 bases aligning to TRBD1. The CDR3 loop spans 15 amino acids. With 7 bases clipped from V and 6 bases from J, the junction kept 6 bases outside the gene matches. Germline CDR1 and CDR2: LGHDT and YNNKEL (reference sequence). The CDR3 here is CASNSRTGGNSPLHF. In DNA, the CDR3 is TGTGCCAGCAACTCCAGGACAGGGGGTAATTCACCCCTCCACTTT.

This clone was counted between two and nine times. The CDR3 spells CASNSGQRNTEAFF. CDR3 DNA: TGTGCCAGCAATTCGGGACAGCGGAACACTGAAGCTTTCTTT. The V call is TRBV2, the J call TRBJ1-1; TRBD1 matches at 7 bases. The CDR3 consists of 14 residues. Trimming cost V 7 bases and J 1 base; bases outside gene matches: 6. The germline V gene has CDR1 SNHLY and CDR2 FYNNEI.